This T cell receptor (beta chain) was documented in a study of T cells in Graves' hyperthyroidism and ophthalmopathy. As for the study in general: The authors collected peripheral blood at initial diagnosis, before any treatment.

Many counts were recorded for this clonotype. Its specificity is not known. Whole-study findings and limits: In blood, most of the thyroid clonotypes expanded above 0.001 were also present. In validation, the model predicted ophthalmopathy. These predictions came a median roughly 7.1 months before onset. Ophthalmopathy was distinguished from stable hyperthyroidism by 13 V-J signatures.

There were TCR beta CDR3 regions amplified from RNA transcripts. TCR CDR3 regions were first amplified by RT-PCR with HTBI primers. TCRdb redid the calling of the multiplex PCR reads with MiXCR, one entry per CDR3 protein. The data contain 400,000 to 500,000 distinct CDR3 sequences, around 14% of them singletons. Trimming left V 8 bases short and J 4 bases short, with 15 bases between. The CDR3 length is 13 residues. Germline V CDR1 and CDR2: DFQATT, SNEGSKA (reference sequence). The sequence was collected from a woman younger than 35 with Graves' hyperthyroidism. The specimen was blood. The genes are TRBV20-1 and TRBJ2-1, with a possible D match to TRBD2 (6 bases). Here the CDR3 DNA reads TGCAGTACGCCGGGAGTTTTGTACAATGAGCAGTTCTTC. This gives the protein CSTPGVLYNEQFF.